This T cell receptor beta chain stems from a study of blood T cell repertoires in COVID-19. Background on the study: Acute and convalescent COVID-19 specimens originated in the United States, Italy and Spain. The analysed material was cDNA or gDNA that came from T cells, B-cell-depleted T cells, or PBMCs.

With 2 bases removed from V and 5 bases from J, the gap between germline ends came to 9 bases. CDR3 length: 13 residues. The germline gives CDR1 MNHEY, CDR2 SVGAGI. In the authors' methods: Researchers report that nucleated cell counts were estimated from reference gene primer amplification. The data were produced by immunoSEQ multiplex PCR, yet TCRdb's version contains in-frame clones alone and is incomplete. V and J calls and clone size come straight from that table; D and trimming were deduced from the DNA. The profile covers some 170,000 clones, with about 91% appearing a single time and 1.5% to 2% taken by the ten largest.

The material sequenced was peripheral blood. This receptor was taken from a woman aged 45-59 years with acute or convalescent COVID-19. The chain joins TRBV6-5 to TRBJ1-1, with D uncertain. CDR3 coding DNA: TGTGCCAGCAGTTACGCCGAGATAACTGAAGCTTTCTTT. This sequence encodes CASSYAEITEAFF.